This T cell receptor (beta chain) was profiled in a study of T cell repertoires in cytomegalovirus infection. Study information: Indicated by public TCR beta signatures were CMV infection and matching HLA type.

Findings and caveats of the study: Accumulated public TCR beta family frequency recognized individuals carrying CMV together with the relevant HLA. CMV-specific HLA-C-restricted TCR beta clonotypes dominated the ex vivo response.

Each CDR3 protein is one row after TCRdb ran MiXCR on the reads. The profile shows hundreds of thousands of distinct CDR3 sequences, approximately 33% of them singletons. This clonotype was seen at least ten times. The antigen is undetermined. This CDR3 region has 12 residues. Trimming took off 6 bases at V and 13 bases at J, with 16 bases between the two ends. The chain is built from TRBV12-3 or TRBV12-4 and TRBJ1-3, with D possibly being TRBD1 (6 bases). The clonotype was recovered from a human donor in good health (CMV status not recorded). Some clones in this sample may be carry-over from other donors' samples. The sequenced sample was PBMCs. Written as DNA, the CDR3 is TGTGCCAGCAGGCGGACAGTGGACCTAATATATTTT. As protein: CASRRTVDLIYF.